This note documents a single T cell receptor beta chain sequence. Vbeta (60) and Jbeta (13) primers were used in the PCR. Clones were read by immunoSEQ multiplex PCR, and TCRdb kept only the in-frame ones, dropping some. The sample consists of under 200,000 clones, roughly 80% of them appearing once. The sample comes from a study of cytomegalovirus exposure and HLA in healthy donors. Germline CDR1 SQVTM, CDR2 ANQGSEA. The CDR3 extends over 12 amino acids. V lost 7 bases, J lost 7 bases, and 13 bases lay in between. The rearrangement links TRBV29-1 to TRBJ2-2, with TRBD1 as a possible D gene (5 bases). The sample comprised PBMCs. The TCR sequence derives from a female donor in good health and CMV-seronegative. This CDR3 is CSGRDGHGELFF. The CDR3 DNA reads TGCAGCGGCAGAGACGGACACGGGGAGCTGTTTTTT.